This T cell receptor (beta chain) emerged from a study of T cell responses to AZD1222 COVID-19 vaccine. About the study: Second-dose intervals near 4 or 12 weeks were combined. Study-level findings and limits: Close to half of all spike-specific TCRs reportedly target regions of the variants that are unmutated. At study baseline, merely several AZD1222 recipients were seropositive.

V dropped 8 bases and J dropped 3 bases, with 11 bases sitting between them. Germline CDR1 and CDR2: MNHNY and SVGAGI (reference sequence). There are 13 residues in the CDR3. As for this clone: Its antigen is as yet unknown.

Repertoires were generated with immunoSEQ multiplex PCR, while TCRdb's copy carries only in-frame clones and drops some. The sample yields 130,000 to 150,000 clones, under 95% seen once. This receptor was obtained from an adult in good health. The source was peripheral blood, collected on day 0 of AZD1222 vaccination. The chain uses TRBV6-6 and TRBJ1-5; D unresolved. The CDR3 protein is CASRLPINQPQHF. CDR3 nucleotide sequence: TGTGCCAGCCGATTACCGATCAATCAGCCCCAGCATTTT.